These T cell receptor beta chains were read from a single sample in a study of blood T cell repertoires in COVID-19. Data came from immunoSEQ multiplex PCR; TCRdb stores just in-frame clones and leaves some out. The sample yields around 290,000 clones, approximately 86% seen once. The sequenced sample was PBMCs or T cells enriched from blood (not recorded which). These receptors were obtained from a young woman who had recovered from COVID-19. Both conserved end residues are part of each CDR3.

TRBJ2-3	TRBV24-1	CATSVSLEGAADTQYF
TRBJ2-7	TRBV5-1	CASSLGGLAGAEQYF
TRBJ2-3	TRBV27	CASSFRVRDTQYF
TRBJ1-4	TRBV19	CASNPGQANNEKLFF
TRBJ2-3	TRBV20-1	CSASSASGGDTDTQYF
TRBJ2-3	TRBV2	CASRLESGTDTQYF
TRBJ1-1	TRBV12-3/TRBV12-4	CASTFQDRNEAFF
TRBJ2-3	TRBV27	CASSLAASPADTQYF
TRBJ1-2	TRBV30	CASRVAGDGYTF
TRBJ1-6	TRBV7-2	CASSKYPEGNSPLHF
TRBJ1-6	TRBV2	CASSLRQGISSPLHF
TRBJ2-3	TRBV5-1	CASRALSVSTDTQYF
TRBJ2-1	TRBV13	CASSFSFSGSVGQQYEQFF
TRBJ2-3	TRBV19	CASSIGAGASTDTQYF
TRBJ1-1	TRBV18	CASSQTEDTEAFF
TRBJ2-2	TRBV7-2	CASSTGLAGTGELFF
TRBJ1-6	TRBV18	CASAERQGEDSPLHF
TRBJ2-1	TRBV4-2	CASSQPGPGNEQFF
TRBJ1-2	TRBV5-1	CASSLGHGGNGYTF
TRBJ2-2	TRBV5-4	CASSLGPGGHAGELFF
TRBJ2-6	TRBV5-6	CASSFPGGSGANVLTF
TRBJ1-5	TRBV28	CASRTDRAFNQPQHF
TRBJ2-2	TRBV6-5	CASRPSGAAGELFF
TRBJ2-1	TRBV5-4	CASSFSGRSSYNEQFF
TRBJ2-5	TRBV4-1	CASSQPRGILEETQYF
TRBJ1-1	TRBV27	CASSYLRTSNTEAFF
TRBJ1-3	TRBV18	CASSPERAGNTIYF
TRBJ2-2	TRBV6-5	CASSYGTYTGELFF
TRBJ2-7	TRBV5-1	CASSLNAGSSSYEQYF
TRBJ2-4	TRBV28	CASSAQGAAKNIQYF
TRBJ1-2	TRBV28	CASRNQGQGVGYTF
TRBJ2-7	TRBV27	CASHGGREQYF
TRBJ2-2	TRBV3-1/TRBV3-2	CASSQDTSGGAGELFF
TRBJ2-2	TRBV18	CASSPGQDTQAGELFF
TRBJ1-2	TRBV18	CASSPGAAVGYTF
TRBJ2-7	TRBV5-4	CASSPRGGSYEQYF
TRBJ2-7	TRBV27	CASSPAGGLYYEQYF
TRBJ2-5	TRBV2	CASRARGSFQETQYF
TRBJ1-1	TRBV19	CASSTQSNTEAFF
TRBJ1-2	TRBV28	CASSFPPQGNYGYTF
TRBJ1-6	TRBV5-4	CASSWVDTPSPLHF
TRBJ2-7	TRBV4-1	CASSLQGSSYEQYF
TRBJ2-5	TRBV4-3	CASSQEDRGGETQYF
TRBJ2-2	TRBV7-8	CASSLAGTGDHRELFF